The sequence of this T cell receptor (beta chain) was determined in a study of blood T cell repertoires in COVID-19. Looking at the study overall: Sample material is recorded as cDNA or gDNA derived from T cells, B-cell-depleted T cells, or PBMCs.

The protocol was immunoSEQ multiplex PCR, while the TCRdb copy is restricted to in-frame clones and leaves out a portion. This table has some 80,000 clones, about 85% appearing once. CDR3 length: 14 amino acids. V shed 3 bases and J 1 base; nucleotides not matched to a gene: 3. The V gene's germline CDR1 is SGHRS and CDR2 YFSETQ. Enrolment of Seattle patients took place during active infection, and they were followed longitudinally. The chain uses TRBV5-1 and TRBJ1-1; 7 nucleotides match TRBD1. The receptor comes from a man in his 60s with COVID-19, enrolled during active disease. Specimen: peripheral blood. CDR3 sequence reads: CASSWGTANTEAFF. DNA for the CDR3: TGCGCCAGCAGCTGGGGGACAGCGAACACTGAAGCTTTCTTT.